The 4 T cell receptor beta chains presented below share a single source sample, sequenced in a study of early T cells in non-severe SARS-CoV-2 infection. TCRdb called the 5' RACE reads again in MiXCR, with one record for every CDR3 protein. Of about 56,000 distinct CDR3 sequences in the sample, 10% to 13% were seen once. The sequencing sample was made of whole blood. These receptors were obtained from an adult who was a healthcare worker with PCR-confirmed SARS-CoV-2 infection or an uninfected control (not recorded which).

This clonotype was counted at least ten times. V usage is TRBV5-4 and J usage is TRBJ2-7; D unclear. V was shortened by 0 bases and J by 7 bases, with 5 bases between the two germline ends. Germline assignment: CDR1 SGHNT and CDR2 YYREEE (reference sequence). CDR3 length: 11 residues. The CDR3 sequence: CASSLAAEQYF. The CDR3 DNA reads as TGTGCCAGCAGCTTGGCGGCGGAGCAGTACTTC.

The rearrangement uses TRBV2 and TRBJ2-3, with D unclear. V lost 0 bases and J 6 bases, leaving 4 bases between the germline ends. Germline CDR1 and CDR2: SNHLY and FYNNEI. The CDR3 contains 12 residues. The CDR3 loop is CASSEAADTQYF. The CDR3 coding sequence is TGTGCCAGCAGTGAAGCAGCTGATACGCAGTATTTT.

In this sample, this clonotype turned up many times. This sequence joins TRBV20-1 and TRBJ2-1; 8 nucleotides agree with TRBD2. Germline V gives CDR1 DFQATT, CDR2 SNEGSKA (reference sequence). CDR3 length: 17 amino acids. V was pared by 7 bases and J by 3 bases, with 17 bases of the junction left unmatched. In DNA, the CDR3 is TGCAGTGTGGTGGAACTAGCGGTTTTAGGGGTCTACAATGAGCAGTTCTTC. Its translation is CSVVELAVLGVYNEQFF.

The chain employs TRBV20-1 and TRBJ2-7; 11 bases map to TRBD2. J was trimmed by 0 bases and V by 5 bases; bases with no gene match: 0. The V gene's germline CDR1 is DFQATT and CDR2 SNEGSKA (reference sequence). The CDR3 totals 13 residues. The chain's CDR3 is CSAGTSGSYEQYF. CDR3 nucleotide sequence: TGCAGTGCTGGGACTAGCGGCTCCTACGAGCAGTACTTC.